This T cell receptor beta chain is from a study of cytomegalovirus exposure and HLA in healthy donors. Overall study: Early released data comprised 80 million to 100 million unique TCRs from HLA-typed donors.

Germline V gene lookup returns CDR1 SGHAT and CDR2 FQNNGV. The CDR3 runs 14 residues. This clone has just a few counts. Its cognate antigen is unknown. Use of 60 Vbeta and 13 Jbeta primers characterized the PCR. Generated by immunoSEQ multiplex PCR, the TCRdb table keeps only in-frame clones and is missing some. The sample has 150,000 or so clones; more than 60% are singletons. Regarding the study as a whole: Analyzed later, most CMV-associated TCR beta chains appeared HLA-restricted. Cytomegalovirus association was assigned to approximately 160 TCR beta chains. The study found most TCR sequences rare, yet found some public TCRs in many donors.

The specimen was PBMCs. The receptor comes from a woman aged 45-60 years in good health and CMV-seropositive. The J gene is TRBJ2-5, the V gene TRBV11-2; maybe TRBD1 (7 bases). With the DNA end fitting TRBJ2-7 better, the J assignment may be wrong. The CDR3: CASSLEAGGREQYF. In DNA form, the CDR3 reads TGTGCCAGCAGCTTAGAAGCAGGGGGGCGCGAGCAGTACTTC.